These 16 T cell receptor beta chains share one sample of origin, sequenced in a study of blood T cells in healthy people across ages. It was with a sample-barcoded 5' primer and a J-beta primer mix that a second PCR of about 6 to 12 cycles was run. TCRdb re-analysed the 5' RACE reads in MiXCR, keeping a single row per CDR3 protein. The sample comprises about 1.5 million distinct CDR3 sequences, around 40% of which are singletons, and just over 4% rests with the top ten. What was sequenced was blood. These TCRs come from a woman younger than 30 in good health.

This sequence joins TRBV6-6 and TRBJ1-5; D is ambiguous. Germline loops: CDR1 MNHNY, CDR2 SVGAGI (reference sequence). This CDR3 comprises 11 residues. V lost 5 bases to trimming and J lost 10 bases, with 9 bases between them. As DNA, the CDR3 is TGTGCCAGCAGTACCAGTGGACCCCAGCATTTT. This gives the protein CASSTSGPQHF.

This clonotype has only a few counts. At one end, the junction sequence differs from germline, possibly due to a read error. The rearrangement links TRBV7-7 to TRBJ2-1; TRBD2 aligns across 10 bases. The V gene's germline CDR1 is SSHAT and CDR2 FNYEAQ (reference sequence). CDR3 length: 16 residues. Here the CDR3 reads CASSLTSGTSYNEQFF. The CDR3 bases are TGTGCTAGCAGCTTAACTAGCGGGACCTCCTACAATGAGCAGTTCTTC. Based on the CDR3 plus reference TRBV7-7 and TRBJ2-1, the full variable domain is GAGVSQSPRYKVTKRGQDVTLRCDPISSHATLYWYQQALGQGPEFLTYFNYEAQPDKSGLPSDRFSAERPEGSISTLTIQRTEQRDSAMYRCASSLTSGTSYNEQFFGPGTRLTVL.

This clonotype has just a few counts. CDR3 loop: CSAGAMGQETQYF. In DNA, the CDR3 is TGCAGTGCGGGGGCCATGGGACAAGAGACCCAGTACTTC. The rearrangement links TRBV20-1 to TRBJ2-7; D may be TRBD1 (6 bases). The DNA matches TRBJ2-5 better at its end, which makes the J call doubtful. Germline V gene sequence: CDR1 DFQATT, CDR2 SNEGSKA (reference sequence). CDR3 length equals 13 residues.

This clonotype turned up a few times. The V gene is TRBV6-5, the J gene TRBJ2-7; tentative D call: TRBD1 (6 bases). The V end was cut by 3 bases, the J end by 7 bases, with 19 bases between. Germline V lookup: CDR1 MNHEY, CDR2 SVGAGI. The CDR3 covers 15 residues. CDR3 protein: CASSYSGTTYNEQYF. CDR3 DNA: TGTGCCAGCAGTTATTCCGGGACAACCTACAATGAGCAGTACTTC.

The genes are TRBV15 and TRBJ2-2; no reliable D call. V lost 8 bases to trimming and J lost 5 bases, with 6 bases between them. The CDR3 sequence is 11 residues long. CDR1 LNHNV and CDR2 YYDKDF come from the germline V gene (reference sequence). CDR3 in DNA: TGTGCCACCCGTGGGACCGGGGAGCTGTTTTTT. Translation: CATRGTGELFF.

The J gene is TRBJ2-4, the V gene TRBV27, with a tentative D call TRBD1 (6 bases). Gene TRBJ2-7 matches the end of the DNA better, so the J call may be wrong. Per germline, CDR1 MNHEY and CDR2 SMNVEV (reference sequence). The length of the CDR3 is 15 residues. The CDR3: CASRLTGYPTYEQYF. Here the CDR3 DNA reads TGTGCCAGCAGGTTAACAGGGTACCCGACCTACGAGCAGTACTTC.

This clonotype was seen a few times. V is TRBV12-3 or TRBV12-4 and J is TRBJ2-7; 8 nucleotides align to TRBD2. There are 13 residues in the CDR3. Trimming at V came to 6 bases and at J to 6 bases, leaving 7 bases not matched to a gene. CDR3 loop: CASSPGGSVEQYF. The CDR3 DNA reads TGTGCCAGCAGCCCGGGGGGGTCTGTCGAGCAGTACTTC.

This clonotype came up a few times. DNA for the CDR3: TGCGCCAGCAGCCTACAGACTAGTTGGATCTACGAGCAGTACTTC. This codes for CASSLQTSWIYEQYF. The genes are TRBV4-1 and TRBJ2-7, with D tentatively TRBD2 (6 bases). V shed 4 bases and J shed 3 bases, with 16 bases lying between them. This CDR3 comprises 15 residues. CDR1 is MGHRA, CDR2 YSYEKL, per germline.

This clonotype showed up just a few times. The V gene is TRBV27, the J gene TRBJ2-3, with D hard to call. The germline V gene encodes CDR1 MNHEY and CDR2 SMNVEV (reference sequence). The CDR3 sequence is 15 residues long. V dropped 1 base and J dropped 0 bases, with 8 bases sitting between them. This CDR3 reads CASSLLVRSTDTQYF. The CDR3 DNA follows: TGTGCCAGCAGTTTATTGGTCAGGAGCACAGATACGCAGTATTTT.

This clonotype was found many times. V gene TRBV29-1 combines with J gene TRBJ1-1, with D uncertain. The germline V gene encodes CDR1 SQVTM and CDR2 ANQGSEA. This CDR3 spans 12 amino acids. V was shortened by 3 bases and J by 1 base, with 6 bases between the two germline ends. The CDR3 sequence: CSVDRGNTEAFF. The DNA for the CDR3 is TGCAGCGTTGATCGGGGGAACACTGAAGCTTTCTTT.

This chain connects TRBV6-5 to TRBJ1-2; 10 bases are a match to TRBD1. The CDR3 is 12 residues long. The germline gives CDR1 MNHEY, CDR2 SVGAGI. Germline trimming cut 2 bases from V and 11 bases from J; bases unmatched to any gene: 2. CDR3 DNA sequence: TGTGCCAGCAGTTACGGGACAGGGGTTTACACCTTC. Protein product: CASSYGTGVYTF.

This clonotype occurred a few times. The chain combines TRBV4-1 with TRBJ2-2; the match to TRBD2 covers 10 bases. Germline V gives CDR1 MGHRA, CDR2 YSYEKL. J lost 5 bases, V lost 0 bases, and 3 bases had no gene match. The CDR3 extends over 16 amino acids. The DNA for the CDR3 is TGCGCCAGCAGCCAAGACATAGCGGGGGGAACCGGGGAGCTGTTTTTT. It yields the protein CASSQDIAGGTGELFF.

This sequence joins TRBV20-1 and TRBJ2-1, with D possibly being TRBD2 (6 bases). V was clipped by 0 bases and J by 5 bases, with 14 bases between them. Germline-derived CDR1 and CDR2 are DFQATT and SNEGSKA (reference sequence). This CDR3 is built from 15 residues. The CDR3 DNA follows: TGCAGTGCTAGAGATCCGGCCGGGGGTAACAATGAGCAGTTCTTC. This sequence encodes CSARDPAGGNNEQFF.

As to this clonotype: An end of the junction does not agree with germline; a read error may underlie this. The genes are TRBV9 and TRBJ2-3; tentatively, D is TRBD1 or TRBD2 (5 bases each). The CDR3 is 20 amino acids. Germline V lookup: CDR1 SGDLS, CDR2 YYNGEE. CDR3 DNA sequence: TGTGCCAGTAGCGAGGCCCCTCGTCGACAGTTTAGGTTGTCCACGGATACGCAGTATTTT. Protein: CASSEAPRRQFRLSTDTQYF.

This chain connects TRBV12-3 or TRBV12-4 to TRBJ1-2; D is ambiguous. With 3 bases removed from V and 2 bases from J, the gap between germline ends came to 22 bases. CDR3 length: 18 amino acids. CDR3 sequence (DNA): TGTGCCAGCAGTTTGCCGTCCTCGACACTGACGGCGAACTATGGCTACACCTTC. It encodes CASSLPSSTLTANYGYTF.

The genes are TRBV7-8 and TRBJ2-7, with D possibly TRBD1 on 6 matching bases. V dropped 4 bases and J dropped 10 bases, with 20 bases sitting between them. CDR1 is SGHVS, CDR2 FQNEAQ, per germline. This CDR3 contains 14 residues. CDR3 sequence (DNA): TGTGCCAGCAGCTACACAGGGCCCCAAGGGGCCCAGTACTTC. Translating it yields CASSYTGPQGAQYF.